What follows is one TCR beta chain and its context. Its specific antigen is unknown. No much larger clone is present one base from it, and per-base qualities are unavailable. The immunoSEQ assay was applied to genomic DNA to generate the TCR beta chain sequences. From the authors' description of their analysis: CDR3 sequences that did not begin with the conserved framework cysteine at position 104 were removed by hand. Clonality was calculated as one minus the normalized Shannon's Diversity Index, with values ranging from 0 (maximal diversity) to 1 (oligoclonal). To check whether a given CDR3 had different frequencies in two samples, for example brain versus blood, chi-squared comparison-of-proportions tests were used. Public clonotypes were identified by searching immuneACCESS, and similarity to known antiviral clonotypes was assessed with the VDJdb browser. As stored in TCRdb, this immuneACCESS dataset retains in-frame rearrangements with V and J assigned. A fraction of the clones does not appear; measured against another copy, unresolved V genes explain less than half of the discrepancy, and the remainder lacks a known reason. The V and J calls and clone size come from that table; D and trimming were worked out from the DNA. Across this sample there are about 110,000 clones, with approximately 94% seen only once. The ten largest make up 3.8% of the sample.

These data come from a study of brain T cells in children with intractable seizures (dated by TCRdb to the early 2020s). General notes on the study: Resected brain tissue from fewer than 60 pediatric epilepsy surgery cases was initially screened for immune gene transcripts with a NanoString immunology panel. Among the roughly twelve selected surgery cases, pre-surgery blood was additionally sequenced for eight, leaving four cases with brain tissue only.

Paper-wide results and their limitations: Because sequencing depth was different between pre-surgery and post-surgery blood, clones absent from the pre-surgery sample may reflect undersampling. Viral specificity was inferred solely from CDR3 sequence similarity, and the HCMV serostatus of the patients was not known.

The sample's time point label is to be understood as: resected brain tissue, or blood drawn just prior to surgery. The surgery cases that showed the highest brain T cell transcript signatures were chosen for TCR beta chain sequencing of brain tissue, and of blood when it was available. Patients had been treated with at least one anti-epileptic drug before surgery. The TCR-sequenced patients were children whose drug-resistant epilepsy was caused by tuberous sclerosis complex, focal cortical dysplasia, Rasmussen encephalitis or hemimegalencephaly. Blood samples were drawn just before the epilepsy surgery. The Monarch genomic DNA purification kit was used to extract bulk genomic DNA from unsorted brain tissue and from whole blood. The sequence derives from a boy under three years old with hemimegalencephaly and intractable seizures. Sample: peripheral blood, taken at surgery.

The CDR3 region: CASSLDGSGYTF. Read as DNA, the sequence is TGTGCCAGCAGTTTAGACGGGAGTGGCTACACCTTC. The sequence joins TRBV28 to TRBJ1-2; confidence is insufficient to name the D gene. CDR1 and CDR2 are drawn from the germline V gene: MDHEN, SYDVKM. There are 12 amino acids in the CDR3, from cysteine to phenylalanine inclusive. Here the CDR3 DNA is all that survives: 36 bases in frame from base 1. V is pared back by 2 bases and J by 7 bases, with 8 bases lying between the germline termini.